What follows are 18 T cell receptor beta chains derived from one specimen sequenced in a study of radiation and T cells in renal cell carcinoma. The sample's time point: blood 2 weeks post-SBRT. Treatment described: 15 Gy SBRT to primary tumor, nephrectomy 4 weeks later. Method: immunoSEQ multiplex PCR; TCRdb's copy keeps in-frame clones and lacks some. The top ten hold 5.8% of the sample, which has approximately 120,000 clones, roughly four fifths seen once. Sequenced material: blood, taken from a patient whose treatment included radiotherapy and nephrectomy. The receptors derive from a man over 45 with renal cell carcinoma.

The chain is built from TRBV25-1 and TRBJ2-3; tentative D call: TRBD1 (5 bases). V shed 3 bases and J shed 1 base, with 8 bases lying between them. The CDR3 sequence is 14 residues long. Germline assignment: CDR1 MGHDK and CDR2 SYGVNS. The CDR3 is CASSDPRGTDTQYF. Here the CDR3 DNA reads TGTGCCAGCAGTGACCCCAGGGGCACAGATACGCAGTATTTT.

The chain employs TRBV4-3 and TRBJ1-5, with a tentative D call TRBD1 (5 bases). The CDR3 spans 14 residues. The V end lost 4 bases, the J end lost 5 bases, and 12 bases lay between the germline ends. Germline V gene data show CDR1 as LGHNA and CDR2 as YSLEER. CDR3 amino acids: CASSPWQGDQPQHF. The CDR3 DNA reads as TGCGCCAGCAGCCCCTGGCAGGGCGATCAGCCCCAGCATTTT.

This clone was observed a handful of times. The chain employs TRBV6-1 and TRBJ1-2; no clear D gene. The V gene lost 2 bases and the J gene lost 2 bases, with 9 bases spanning the gap. Germline CDR1 and CDR2: MNHNS and SASEGT. The CDR3 covers 14 residues. DNA for the CDR3: TGTGCCAGCAGTGAATTTGGCCGCAACTATGGCTACACCTTC. It is translated as CASSEFGRNYGYTF.

The J gene is TRBJ2-1, the V gene TRBV2; 7 bases fit TRBD2. CDR3 length equals 15 residues. The junction had 5 bases not matched to a gene; V was cut back by 6 bases and J by 0 bases. CDR1 and CDR2 from the germline V gene are SNHLY and FYNNEI. For the CDR3, the DNA is TGTGCCAGCAGCCCACTAGCGAGCTCCTACAATGAGCAGTTCTTC. Translated, it gives CASSPLASSYNEQFF.

This chain joins TRBV7-6 and TRBJ2-7; TRBD2 aligns across 8 bases. The CDR3 loop spans 14 amino acids. With 5 bases clipped from V and 5 bases from J, the junction kept 8 bases outside the gene matches. Germline CDR1 reads SGHVS; CDR2 reads FNYEAQ. The CDR3 DNA follows: TGTGCCAGCAGCCCTCGGGGGGGGCCCGACGAGCAGTACTTC. Translating it yields CASSPRGGPDEQYF. Drawing the rest from reference TRBV7-6 and TRBJ2-7, the complete variable domain is GAGVSQSPRYKVTKRGQDVALRCDPISGHVSLYWYRQALGQGPEFLTYFNYEAQQDKSGLPNDRFSAERPEGSISTLTIQRTEQRDSAMYRCASSPRGGPDEQYFGPGTRLTVT.

The rearrangement joins TRBV6-5 to TRBJ1-1; possibly TRBD1 for D (5 bases). V was trimmed by 6 bases and J by 4 bases, leaving 18 bases between them. CDR1 is MNHEY and CDR2 is SVGAGI in the germline V gene. This CDR3 is built from 15 residues. The CDR3 nucleotides read TGTGCCAGCAGAGTGGGGGATCCCCCATCCACTGAAGCTTTCTTT. The encoded protein is CASRVGDPPSTEAFF.

Only one count was recorded for this clone. J is TRBJ2-7 and V is TRBV7-2; TRBD1 aligns across 7 bases. This CDR3 spans 11 amino acids. Germline trimming cut 3 bases from V and 9 bases from J; bases unmatched to any gene: 2. CDR1 is SGHTA and CDR2 is FQGNSA in the germline V gene. The CDR3 DNA is TGTGCCAGCAGCTTGACAGGGCGGCAGTACTTC. Residues: CASSLTGRQYF.

V usage is TRBV5-4 and J usage is TRBJ1-2, with 9 bases aligning to TRBD1. CDR1 SGHNT and CDR2 YYREEE come from the germline V gene (reference sequence). V shed 4 bases, J shed 2 bases, and the junction held 9 bases outside the gene matches. The length of the CDR3 is 16 residues. CDR3: CASSEAGTGINYGYTF. Written as DNA, the CDR3 is TGTGCCAGCAGCGAAGCCGGGACAGGGATCAACTATGGCTACACCTTC.

In regard to this clone: Other DNA variants within this sample encode the same CDR3. This chain uses TRBV5-5 with TRBJ2-2; 11 bases fit TRBD2. The CDR3 is 18 residues long. With 0 bases clipped from V and 2 bases from J, the junction kept 6 bases outside the gene matches. Looked up from germline, CDR1 is SGHKS and CDR2 is YYEKEE (reference sequence). CDR3 amino acids: CASSLGLAGGPNTGELFF. Here the CDR3 DNA reads TGTGCCAGCAGCTTGGGGCTAGCGGGGGGCCCCAACACCGGGGAGCTGTTTTTT.

By proportion, this clone is medium-sized. The CDR3 DNA sequence: TGTGCCAGCAGCCCCCTTGCGGGCCTACCCGGTTACGAGCAGTACTTC. Its translation is CASSPLAGLPGYEQYF. The chain combines TRBV28 with TRBJ2-7; a possible D gene is TRBD2 (5 bases). The germline V and J ends were trimmed by 6 bases and 4 bases, with 22 bases remaining between them. Germline loops: CDR1 MDHEN, CDR2 SYDVKM. CDR3 size: 16 residues.

The chain has TRBV2 and TRBJ2-3, with a tentative D call TRBD2 (7 bases). Trimming took 7 bases from V and 6 from J, leaving 17 bases between them. Germline values: CDR1 SNHLY, CDR2 FYNNEI. This CDR3 has 14 amino acids. The CDR3: CASMRGGSADTQYF. In DNA, the CDR3 is TGTGCCAGCATGAGGGGGGGATCGGCCGATACGCAGTATTTT.

The J gene is TRBJ1-2, the V gene TRBV5-1, with a weak D call TRBD1 (5 bases). V was shortened by 0 bases and J by 5 bases, with 8 bases between the two germline ends. There are 13 residues in the CDR3. The germline V gene has CDR1 SGHRS and CDR2 YFSETQ. CDR3 nucleotides: TGCGCCAGCAGCTTGGGACAGCTTTATGGCTACACCTTC. It translates to CASSLGQLYGYTF.

By sample share, this clone is large. V and J are TRBV5-6 and TRBJ2-7; D is uncertain. Trimming took 4 bases from V and 6 from J, leaving 11 bases between them. This CDR3 is built from 12 residues. In germline, CDR1 is SGHDT, CDR2 YYEEEE. The CDR3: CASSVNYVEQYF. CDR3 in DNA: TGTGCCAGCAGCGTGAATTATGTCGAGCAGTACTTC.

This clone was found once. V and J are TRBV5-1 and TRBJ1-5; D is uncertain. V shed 5 bases and J shed 8 bases, with 17 bases lying between them. This CDR3 contains 14 residues. CDR1 and CDR2 (germline): SGHRS, YFSETQ. The CDR3 loop reads CASSPKRAQEPQHF. The DNA of the CDR3 is TGCGCCAGCAGTCCGAAGCGTGCCCAGGAGCCCCAGCATTTT.

This clone occurred a few times. This chain joins TRBV5-1 and TRBJ2-7, with a weak D call TRBD2 (6 bases). V shed 4 bases and J shed 6 bases, with 23 bases lying between them. Looked up from germline, CDR1 is SGHRS and CDR2 is YFSETQ. The CDR3 is 16 amino acids. CDR3 protein: CASSLGLRDYPTEQYF. Here the CDR3 DNA reads TGCGCCAGCAGCCTGGGACTCCGGGATTACCCCACCGAGCAGTACTTC.

The rearrangement links TRBV28 to TRBJ2-7, with D perhaps matching TRBD2 (5 bases). Germline CDR1 is MDHEN and CDR2 is SYDVKM. This CDR3 is 12 amino acids long. Trimming stripped 5 bases from V and 7 bases from J, with 12 bases between. CDR3 sequence reads: CASSRIPGEQYF. CDR3 DNA sequence: TGTGCCAGCAGTAGAATTCCGGGAGAGCAGTACTTC.

This clone was recorded only once. The CDR3 nucleotides are TGCGCCAGCAGACCAGGAACGGCTAATGAAAAACTGTTTTTT. Residues: CASRPGTANEKLFF. This chain connects TRBV5-1 to TRBJ1-4, with no clear D. V was pared by 5 bases and J by 3 bases, with 11 bases between. The length of the CDR3 is 14 residues. Germline V gene data show CDR1 as SGHRS and CDR2 as YFSETQ.

With regard to this clone: Relative to the germline gene, one junction end is altered; a read error may explain this. V gene TRBV28 combines with J gene TRBJ2-7, with 10 nucleotides matching TRBD1. The CDR3 is 14 amino acids. Per germline, CDR1 MDHEN and CDR2 SYDVKM. This CDR3 reads CTSSLGQGNFEQYF. CDR3 DNA sequence: TGTACCAGCAGTTTGGGACAGGGGAATTTCGAGCAGTACTTC.